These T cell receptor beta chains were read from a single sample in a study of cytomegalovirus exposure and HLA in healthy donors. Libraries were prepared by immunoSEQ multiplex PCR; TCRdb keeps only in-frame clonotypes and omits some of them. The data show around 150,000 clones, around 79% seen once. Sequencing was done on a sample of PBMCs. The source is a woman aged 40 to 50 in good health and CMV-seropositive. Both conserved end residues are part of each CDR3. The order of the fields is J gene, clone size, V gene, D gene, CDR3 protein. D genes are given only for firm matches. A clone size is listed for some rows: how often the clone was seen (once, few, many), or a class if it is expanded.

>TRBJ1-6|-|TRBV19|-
CASSIEAGGGRSPLHF
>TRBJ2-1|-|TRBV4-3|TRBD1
CASSQQSTGGGYNEQFF
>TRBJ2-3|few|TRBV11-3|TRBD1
CASSLVQGADTQYF
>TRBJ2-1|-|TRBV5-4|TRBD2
CASTSGGGDSYNEQFF
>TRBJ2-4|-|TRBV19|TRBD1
CASTEGDRRLAKNIQYF
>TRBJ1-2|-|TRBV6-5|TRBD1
CASSYVRTGGNYGYTF
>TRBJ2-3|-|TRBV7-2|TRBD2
CASRWTSGRALDTQYF
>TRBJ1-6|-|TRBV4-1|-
CASSHGGGNSPLHF
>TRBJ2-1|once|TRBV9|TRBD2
CASSVVSSGRNEQFF
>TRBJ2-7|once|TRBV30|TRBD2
CAWKRSGGYSYEQYF
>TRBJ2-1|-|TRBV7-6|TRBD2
CASTRGLAGGDEQFF
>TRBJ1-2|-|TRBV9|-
CASSASTADYGYTF
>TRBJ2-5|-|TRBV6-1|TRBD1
CASSEAAGTGRETQYF
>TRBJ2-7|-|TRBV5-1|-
CASSLASGPPISYEQYF
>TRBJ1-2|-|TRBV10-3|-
CAISEIQTYGYTF
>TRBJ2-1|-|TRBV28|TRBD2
CASSIAGGFYNEQFF
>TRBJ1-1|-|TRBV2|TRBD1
CASTQRQGHMNTEAFF
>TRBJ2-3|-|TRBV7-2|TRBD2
CASSLAGGGADTQYF
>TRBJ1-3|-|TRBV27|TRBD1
CASSTGAGNTIYF
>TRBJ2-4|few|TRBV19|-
CASSPVGSGRSIEAKNIQYF
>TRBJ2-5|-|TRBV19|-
CASKETGSAETQYF
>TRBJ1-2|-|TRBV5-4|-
CASSLQFNEGHLDGGYTF
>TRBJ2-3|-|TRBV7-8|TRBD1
CASSFDRGPTDTQYF
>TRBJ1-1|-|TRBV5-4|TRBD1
CASSNWTGLNTEAFF
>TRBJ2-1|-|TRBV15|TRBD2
CATSRGHSGSFYNEQFF
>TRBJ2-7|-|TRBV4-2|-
CASSQLDGTYEQYF
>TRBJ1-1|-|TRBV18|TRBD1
CASSLGQGFGTEAFF
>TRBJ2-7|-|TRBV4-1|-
CASSQGALGSYEQYF
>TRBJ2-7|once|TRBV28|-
CASSRVMMRNEQYF
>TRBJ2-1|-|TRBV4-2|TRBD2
CASTTGLAGVNEQFF
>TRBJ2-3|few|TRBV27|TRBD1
CASSRDRVRDTQYF
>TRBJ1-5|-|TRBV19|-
CASSITRGQPQHF
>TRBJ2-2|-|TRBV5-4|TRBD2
CASSLESSGTTGELFF
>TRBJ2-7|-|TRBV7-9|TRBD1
CASSLGTGGIDEQYF
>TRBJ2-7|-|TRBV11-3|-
CASSAGDRIYEQYF
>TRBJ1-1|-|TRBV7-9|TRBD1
CASSPGGGTAQSVIF
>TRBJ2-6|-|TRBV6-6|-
CASSGHRKGGANVLTF
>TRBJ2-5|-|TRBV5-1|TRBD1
CASSGGQGLTQETQYF
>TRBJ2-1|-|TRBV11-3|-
CASSLGGGRRNEQFF
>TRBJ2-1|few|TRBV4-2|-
CASSQIQEDNEQFF
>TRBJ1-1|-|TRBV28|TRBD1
CASSLPGTGYTEAFF
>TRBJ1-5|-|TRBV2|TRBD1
CASTSGGGTNQPQHF
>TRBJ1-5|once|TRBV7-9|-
CASSLAGSYNQPQHF
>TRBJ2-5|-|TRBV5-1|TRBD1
CASSSAGTGYETQYF
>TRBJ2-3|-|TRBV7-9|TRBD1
CAIPGGFSTDTQYF
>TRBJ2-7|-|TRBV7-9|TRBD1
CASSPSGTAYEQYF
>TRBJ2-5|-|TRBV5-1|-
CASSTQGTQETQYF